Each of the 31 T cell receptor beta chains below was sequenced from the same sample in a study of CD8+CD57+ T cells in acquired aplastic anemia. It was genomic DNA that served as the template for profiling TCR beta VDJ and CDR3. Each CDR3 protein gets one entry after TCRdb re-called the reads with MiXCR. The data hold 200,000 to 250,000 distinct CDR3 sequences, with roughly 35% observed a single time. Material for sequencing was sorted CD4+, CD8+, or CD8+CD57+ T cells (not recorded which) from PBMCs. Every receptor here comes from a human donor in good health, serving as a control.

This chain connects TRBV5-1 to TRBJ1-1, with 7 bases lining up with TRBD1. V lost 3 bases, J lost 6 bases, and 5 bases stayed unmatched. CDR1 and CDR2 from the germline V gene are SGHRS and YFSETQ. CDR3 length: 13 residues. As DNA, the CDR3 is TGCGCCAGCAGCTACACAGGGGAGGCTGAAGCTTTCTTT. This encodes CASSYTGEAEAFF.

Concerning this clonotype: At one boundary the junction diverges from the germline segment, which might be a read error. The chain uses TRBV10-3 and TRBJ2-1; a weak D match, TRBD2 (6 bases). CDR1 and CDR2 (germline): ENHRY, SYGVKD. The CDR3 spans 15 residues. The CDR3 DNA is TGTGCCAGCAGTGAATCTGGCGGGGTCTACAATGAGCAGTTCTTC. Amino acids: CASSESGGVYNEQFF.

V usage is TRBV18 and J usage is TRBJ1-1; TRBD1 is a possible D gene (5 bases). The CDR3 is made up of 14 amino acids. CDR1 KGHSH and CDR2 LQKENI come from the germline V gene. Trimming took 5 bases from V and 4 from J, leaving 14 bases between them. The CDR3 DNA reads as TGTGCCAGCTCATACGGAGTTGGGGGCACTGAAGCTTTCTTT. Translating gives CASSYGVGGTEAFF.

This clonotype appeared once. The chain uses TRBV7-8 and TRBJ1-4; D possibly corresponds to TRBD1 (6 bases). This CDR3 comprises 17 residues. The germline V gene has CDR1 SGHVS and CDR2 FQNEAQ. The ends were cut back, 1 base at V and 2 bases at J, with 14 bases in the middle. The chain's CDR3 is CASSLVGAGVTNEKLFF. For the CDR3, the DNA is TGTGCCAGCAGCTTAGTGGGGGCGGGGGTGACTAATGAAAAACTGTTTTTT.

The V and J genes are TRBV15 and TRBJ1-1; D is unresolved. The CDR3 is 15 amino acids. With 5 bases removed from V and 2 bases from J, the gap between germline ends came to 15 bases. From germline, CDR1 is LNHNV and CDR2 YYDKDF (reference sequence). The CDR3: CATSSSPLDNTEAFF. The CDR3 bases are TGTGCCACCAGCTCTTCGCCGCTAGATAACACTGAAGCTTTCTTT.

This clonotype was seen repeatedly, ten times or more. The gene calls are TRBV12-5 and TRBJ2-7, with D uncertain. V was shortened by 6 bases and J by 0 bases, with 12 bases between the two germline ends. Germline V gives CDR1 LGHNT, CDR2 FRNRAP. The CDR3 runs 14 residues. CDR3 sequence reads: CASGMRFSSYEQYF. In DNA, the CDR3 is TGTGCTAGTGGGATGAGGTTCAGCTCCTACGAGCAGTACTTC.

V usage is TRBV5-6 and J usage is TRBJ2-7; a possible D gene is TRBD1 (6 bases). Germline V gene lookup returns CDR1 SGHDT and CDR2 YYEEEE. CDR3 length equals 15 residues. V shed 4 bases and J shed 6 bases, with 20 bases lying between them. The CDR3 DNA reads TGTGCCAGCAGCCCTCAAGGACAGAGGATCGGCGAGCAGTACTTC. It is translated as CASSPQGQRIGEQYF.

The chain carries TRBV5-1 and TRBJ2-5; 13 positions match TRBD2. The DNA matches TRBJ2-1 better at its end, which makes the J call doubtful. CDR1 SGHRS and CDR2 YFSETQ come from the germline V gene. This CDR3 comprises 18 residues. CDR3 sequence (DNA): TGCGCCAGCAGCATAATAAGAGGACTAGCGGGAGTCCACAATGAGCAGTTCTTC. Translated, it gives CASSIIRGLAGVHNEQFF.

With respect to this clonotype: It may be a read error: a sequence one base away is much more abundant. This is likely a read error, given that the CDR3 carries no conserved phenylalanine or tryptophan at its end. This rearrangement joins TRBV19 to TRBJ1-3, with no clear D. This CDR3 spans 14 amino acids. In germline, CDR1 is LNHDA, CDR2 SQIVND (reference sequence). Trimming took 3 bases from V and 8 from J, leaving 14 bases between them. CDR3 in amino acids: CASSIRLVTDTIYS. CDR3 coding DNA: TGTGCCAGTAGTATCCGCCTGGTCACCGACACCATATATTCT.

This clonotype showed up just a few times. V usage is TRBV6-1 and J usage is TRBJ1-2; D not resolved. V lost 2 bases to trimming and J lost 0 bases, with 10 bases between them. Germline V gene data show CDR1 as MNHNS and CDR2 as SASEGT. The CDR3 contains 15 residues. In nucleotides, the CDR3 is TGTGCCAGCAGTGAATTTGTCAGGCCTAACTATGGCTACACCTTC. Translated, it gives CASSEFVRPNYGYTF.

This clonotype has a handful of counts. The chain combines TRBV7-8 with TRBJ1-1, with TRBD1 matching 7 bases. The germline V gene has CDR1 SGHVS and CDR2 FQNEAQ. This CDR3 is 14 amino acids long. V trimming: 3 bases; J trimming: 4 bases; junction bases outside the gene matches: 5. CDR3 amino acids: CASSLGRGGTEAFF. In DNA, the CDR3 is TGTGCCAGCAGCTTGGGCAGGGGGGGCACTGAAGCTTTCTTT. The full variable domain, in which reference TRBV7-8 and TRBJ1-1 provide the parts outside the CDR3, is GAGVSQSPRYKVAKRGQDVALRCDPISGHVSLFWYQQALGQGPEFLTYFQNEAQLDKSGLPSDRFFAERPEGSVSTLKIQRTQQEDSAVYLCASSLGRGGTEAFFGQGTRLTVV.

The chain carries TRBV5-5 and TRBJ1-6, with D uncertain. CDR1 and CDR2 from the germline V gene are SGHKS and YYEKEE (reference sequence). The CDR3 is made up of 15 amino acids. The V and J ends lost 3 bases and 5 bases respectively, with 12 bases between them. The CDR3 DNA reads TGTGCCAGCAGCTGGGAGTCAGAAAATAATTCACCCCTCCACTTT. Amino acids: CASSWESENNSPLHF.

CDR3: CASTNTGNTGELFF. The CDR3 DNA reads as TGTGCCAGCACTAACACAGGAAACACCGGGGAGCTGTTTTTT. This chain joins TRBV12-3 or TRBV12-4 and TRBJ2-2, with TRBD1 as a possible D gene (5 bases). Trimming left V 7 bases short and J 2 bases short, with 11 bases between. The CDR3 totals 14 residues.

In this sample, this clonotype turned up a few times. This chain connects TRBV5-1 to TRBJ1-3; tentative D call: TRBD1 (6 bases). V lost 5 bases and J 4 bases, leaving 13 bases between the germline ends. Germline V gene data show CDR1 as SGHRS and CDR2 as YFSETQ. CDR3 length: 14 amino acids. CDR3: CASRPTGWGNTIYF. The CDR3 DNA reads as TGCGCCAGCAGGCCTACAGGGTGGGGAAACACCATATATTTT.

V and J are TRBV11-2 and TRBJ2-5; D is tentatively TRBD1 or TRBD2 (7 bases each). The CDR3 runs to 15 residues. Trimming pared 5 bases from V and 2 bases from J, leaving 15 bases between. Germline V gene data show CDR1 as SGHAT and CDR2 as FQNNGV. CDR3 in amino acids: CASSKRQGLQETQYF. In nucleotides, the CDR3 is TGTGCCAGCAGCAAACGACAGGGACTACAAGAGACCCAGTACTTC.

This clonotype was observed at least ten times. This chain joins TRBV2 and TRBJ2-2; D uncertain. Germline V gene sequence: CDR1 SNHLY, CDR2 FYNNEI. The CDR3 totals 11 residues. Trimming left V 7 bases short and J 6 bases short, with 6 bases between. CDR3 bases: TGTGCCAGCATTAGGTCCGGGGAGCTGTTTTTT. Amino acid sequence: CASIRSGELFF.

In this sample, this clonotype turned up many times. This chain connects TRBV20-1 to TRBJ2-7; 8 nucleotides line up with TRBD2. Germline V gene data show CDR1 as DFQATT and CDR2 as SNEGSKA (reference sequence). CDR3 size: 16 residues. The J segment lost 2 bases and the V segment lost 5 bases, leaving 14 bases of the junction unmatched. This CDR3 reads CSADKASGLITYEQYF. The CDR3 bases are TGCAGTGCTGACAAAGCTAGCGGGCTAATTACCTACGAGCAGTACTTC.

As for this clonotype: Being one base from a much bigger clone, this may be a read error. The genes are TRBV11-1 and TRBJ2-3; 11 nucleotides match TRBD2. This CDR3 has 17 amino acids. V gave up 4 bases and J gave up 3 bases; unmatched junction bases: 9. Germline V gene data show CDR1 as SGHAT and CDR2 as FQDESV (reference sequence). CDR3 in amino acids: CASSSGFSGRATDTQYF. The CDR3 coding sequence is TGTGCCAGCAGCTCAGGGTTTAGCGGGAGGGCGACAGATACGCAGTATTTT.

This clonotype was observed many times. The chain links TRBV20-1 to TRBJ2-3, with unresolved D. The CDR3 covers 13 residues. Germline V gene data show CDR1 as DFQATT and CDR2 as SNEGSKA (reference sequence). V lost 4 bases, J lost 0 bases, and 8 bases lay in between. CDR3 coding DNA: TGCAGTGCTATCTCCCCTAGCACAGATACGCAGTATTTT. Translation gives CSAISPSTDTQYF.

This clonotype was detected ten times or more. The rearrangement uses TRBV19 and TRBJ2-1, with 7 bases matching TRBD2. Germline loops: CDR1 LNHDA, CDR2 SQIVND (reference sequence). Trimming cost V 1 base and J 1 base; bases outside gene matches: 1. This CDR3 comprises 15 residues. The CDR3 spells CASSIAGGSYNEQFF. The CDR3 nucleotides are TGTGCCAGTAGTATAGCGGGGGGATCCTACAATGAGCAGTTCTTC.

This clonotype was detected only a few times. An end of the junction differs from the germline gene, which may be a read error. The rearrangement uses TRBV9 and TRBJ1-2, with TRBD1 matching 7 bases. The CDR3 runs to 19 residues. Per the germline V gene, CDR1 is SGDLS and CDR2 is YYNGEE. The CDR3 DNA is TGTGCCAGCAGCGGACCCAGGGGGGCAGACATCCGGCCTAACTATGGCTACGCCTTC. Amino acids: CASSGPRGADIRPNYGYAF. The full variable domain, with the rest looked up from reference TRBV9 and TRBJ1-2, is DSGVTQTPKHLITATGQRVTLRCSPRSGDLSVYWYQQSLDQGLQFLIQYYNGEERAKGNILERFSAQQFPDLHSELNLSSLELGDSALYFCASSGPRGADIRPNYGYAFGSGTRLTVV.

There are many counts of this clonotype. The gene calls are TRBV12-3 or TRBV12-4 and TRBJ1-6, with 7 bases that match TRBD1. The CDR3 covers 15 residues. The junction had 4 bases not matched to a gene; V was cut back by 1 base and J by 7 bases. The CDR3, as DNA: TGTGCCAGCAGTTTAGTACGACAGGGAAATTCACCCCTCCACTTT. It yields the protein CASSLVRQGNSPLHF.

This clonotype was observed once. The J gene is TRBJ2-7, the V gene TRBV5-6; TRBD2 matches at 8 bases. Trimming took 3 bases from V and 5 from J; bases not matched to a gene: 13. The CDR3 is 16 amino acids. Germline CDR1 reads SGHDT; CDR2 reads YYEEEE. The CDR3 sequence: CASSSLSTGGPHEQYF. CDR3 DNA sequence: TGTGCCAGCAGCTCCTTATCTACGGGGGGGCCCCACGAGCAGTACTTC.

The chain uses TRBV20-1 and TRBJ1-1; 10 nucleotides align to TRBD1. This CDR3 has 15 residues. CDR1 and CDR2 from the germline V gene are DFQATT and SNEGSKA (reference sequence). V lost 3 bases to trimming and J lost 0 bases; unmatched junction nucleotides: 4. CDR3 in amino acids: CSARDRGVLNTEAFF. DNA of the CDR3: TGCAGTGCTAGGGACAGGGGGGTCCTGAACACTGAAGCTTTCTTT.

The table lists this clonotype with many counts. The V and J genes are TRBV5-6 and TRBJ1-2, with D uncertain. The germline gives CDR1 SGHDT, CDR2 YYEEEE. The CDR3 has 13 amino acids. Trimming took 0 bases from V and 7 from J, leaving 10 bases between them. The CDR3 DNA reads TGTGCCAGCAGCTTGGGGTCCTACGCTGGCTACACCTTC. This gives the protein CASSLGSYAGYTF. The whole variable domain, filled in from reference TRBV5-6 and TRBJ1-2, reads DAGVTQSPTHLIKTRGQQVTLRCSPKSGHDTVSWYQQALGQGPQFIFQYYEEEERQRGNFPDRFSGHQFPNYSSELNVNALLLGDSALYLCASSLGSYAGYTFGSGTRLTVV.

This clonotype has a count of ten or more. V usage is TRBV20-1 and J usage is TRBJ2-1; no firm D call. V was pared by 3 bases and J by 6 bases, with 15 bases between. This CDR3 region has 14 residues. Germline V gene lookup returns CDR1 DFQATT and CDR2 SNEGSKA (reference sequence). The CDR3 bases are TGCAGTGCTAGCTCCTCCCCTACCTTCAATGAGCAGTTCTTC. The encoded protein is CSASSSPTFNEQFF.

The sample holds many counts of this clonotype. The gene calls are TRBV4-2 and TRBJ1-2; D may be TRBD1 (6 bases). The CDR3 is 16 residues long. V dropped 0 bases and J dropped 4 bases, with 15 bases sitting between them. Per the germline V gene, CDR1 is LGHNA and CDR2 is YNFKEQ. Here the CDR3 DNA reads TGTGCCAGCAGCCAAGAAGCAGCACAGGGCGTCTATGGCTACACCTTC. Protein: CASSQEAAQGVYGYTF.

Note on this clonotype: This could be a read error, since a much larger clone is one nucleotide away. The genes are TRBV5-4 and TRBJ2-7; 11 nucleotides match TRBD2. Looked up from germline, CDR1 is SGHNT and CDR2 is YYREEE (reference sequence). This CDR3 has 15 amino acids. The CDR3 nucleotides read TGTGCCGGCAGCATACTAGCGGGAGATTCGGGCGAGCAGTACTTC. It translates to CAGSILAGDSGEQYF.

The table lists this clonotype with a count of one. This may come from a read error, since a much larger clone is one base off. The chain has TRBV7-3 and TRBJ2-3; 8 positions agree with TRBD2. The CDR3 has 14 amino acids. Germline lookup yields CDR1 SGHTA and CDR2 FQGTGA. CDR3 nucleotide sequence: TGTACCAGCAGCGCACCGGGGGGGCGCGATACGCAGTATTTT. Its translation is CTSSAPGGRDTQYF.

The V gene is TRBV25-1, the J gene TRBJ1-1, with D uncertain. This CDR3 has 11 residues. Germline CDR1 is MGHDK and CDR2 is SYGVNS. For the CDR3, the DNA is TGTACCACCCGGGAGAACACTGAAGCTTTCTTT. This translates into CTTRENTEAFF.

This clonotype was seen a handful of times. The V and J genes are TRBV20-1 and TRBJ1-1; perhaps TRBD1 as D (6 bases). Germline loops: CDR1 DFQATT, CDR2 SNEGSKA (reference sequence). V was clipped by 0 bases and J by 1 base, with 24 bases between them. CDR3 size: 19 residues. CDR3 in amino acids: CSARDLYREGNSGNTEAFF. CDR3 DNA: TGCAGTGCTAGAGATCTCTACAGGGAGGGTAATTCGGGGAACACTGAAGCTTTCTTT.